This T cell receptor beta chain was identified in a study of T cell responses to AZD1222 COVID-19 vaccine. As concerns this clone: Its antigen is unidentified.

Study conclusions and caveats: Mapped onto spike, vaccine-associated CD4 TCRs spanned it and were dominant at 160-218 and 743-854.

Profiling relied on immunoSEQ multiplex PCR, and the TCRdb table lists in-frame clones only, not all of them. The table records more than 95,000 clones, around 90% of them present only once. The receptor's source is an adult in good health. The specimen comprised peripheral blood, sampled on day 0 of AZD1222 vaccination.

The CDR3 here is CASSLRTGSRSTDTQYF. DNA for the CDR3: TGTGCCAGCAGCCTCCGGACAGGGAGTCGTAGCACAGATACGCAGTATTTT. This chain uses TRBV11-2 with TRBJ2-3; 8 bases are shared with TRBD1. The junction had 10 bases not matched to a gene; V was cut back by 5 bases and J by 0 bases. Germline CDR1 is SGHAT and CDR2 is FQNNGV. The CDR3 sequence is 17 residues long.